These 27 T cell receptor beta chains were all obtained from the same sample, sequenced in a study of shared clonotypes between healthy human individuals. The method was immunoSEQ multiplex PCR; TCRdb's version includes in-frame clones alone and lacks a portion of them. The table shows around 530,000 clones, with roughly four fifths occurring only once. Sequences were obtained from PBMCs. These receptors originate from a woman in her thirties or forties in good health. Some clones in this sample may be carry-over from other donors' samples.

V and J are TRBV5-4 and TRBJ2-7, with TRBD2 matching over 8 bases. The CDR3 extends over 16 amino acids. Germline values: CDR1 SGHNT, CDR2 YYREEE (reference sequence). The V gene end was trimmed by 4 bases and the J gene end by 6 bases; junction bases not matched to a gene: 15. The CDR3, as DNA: TGTGCCAGCAGCCCGGGGGGGGTGGCGGGAAGGGTCGAGCAGTACTTC. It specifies CASSPGGVAGRVEQYF.

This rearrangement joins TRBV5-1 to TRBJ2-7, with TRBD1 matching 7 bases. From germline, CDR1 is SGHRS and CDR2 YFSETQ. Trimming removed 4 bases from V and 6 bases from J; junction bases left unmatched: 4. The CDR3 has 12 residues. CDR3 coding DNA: TGCGCCAGCAGCCAACAGGGGTCCGAGCAGTACTTC. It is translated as CASSQQGSEQYF. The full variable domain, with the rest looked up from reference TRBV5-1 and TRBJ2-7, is KAGVTQTPRYLIKTRGQQVTLSCSPISGHRSVSWYQQTPGQGLQFLFEYFSETQRNKGNFPGRFSGRQFSNSRSEMNVSTLELGDSALYLCASSQQGSEQYFGPGTRLTVT.

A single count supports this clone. The CDR3 DNA is TGCGCCAGCAGCCCTCGAGGGGGTAGCAATCAGCCCCAGCATTTT. Its translation: CASSPRGGSNQPQHF. This chain joins TRBV5-1 and TRBJ1-5; tentatively, D is TRBD1 (6 bases). Trimming removed 4 bases at V and 0 bases at J, with 11 bases between. Germline-derived CDR1 and CDR2 are SGHRS and YFSETQ. There are 15 residues in the CDR3.

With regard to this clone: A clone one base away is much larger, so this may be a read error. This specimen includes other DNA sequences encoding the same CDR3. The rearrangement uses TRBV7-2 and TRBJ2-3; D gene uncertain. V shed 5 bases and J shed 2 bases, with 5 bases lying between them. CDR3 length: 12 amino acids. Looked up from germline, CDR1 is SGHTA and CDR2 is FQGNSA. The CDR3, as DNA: TGTGCCAGCAGCCCATACACAGATACGCAGTATTTT. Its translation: CASSPYTDTQYF.

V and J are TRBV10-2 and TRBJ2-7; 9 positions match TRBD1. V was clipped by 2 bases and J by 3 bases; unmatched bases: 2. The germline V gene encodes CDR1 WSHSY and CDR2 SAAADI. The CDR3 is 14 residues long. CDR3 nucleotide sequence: TGCGCCAGCAGTGAGCGACAGGGGGTCTACGAGCAGTACTTC. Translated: CASSERQGVYEQYF.

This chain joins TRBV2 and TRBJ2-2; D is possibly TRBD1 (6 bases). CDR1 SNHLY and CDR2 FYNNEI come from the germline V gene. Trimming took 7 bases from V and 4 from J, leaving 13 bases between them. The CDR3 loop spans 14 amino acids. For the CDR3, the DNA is TGTGCCAGCACCCAGGGGTTGGGCACCGGGGAGCTGTTTTTT. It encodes CASTQGLGTGELFF.

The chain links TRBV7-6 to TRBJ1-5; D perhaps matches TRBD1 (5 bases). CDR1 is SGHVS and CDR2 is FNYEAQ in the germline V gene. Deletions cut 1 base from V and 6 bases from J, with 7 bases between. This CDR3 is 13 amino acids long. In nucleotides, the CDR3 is TGTGCCAGCAGCTTAGGGGGGTCTCAGCCCCAGCATTTT. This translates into CASSLGGSQPQHF.

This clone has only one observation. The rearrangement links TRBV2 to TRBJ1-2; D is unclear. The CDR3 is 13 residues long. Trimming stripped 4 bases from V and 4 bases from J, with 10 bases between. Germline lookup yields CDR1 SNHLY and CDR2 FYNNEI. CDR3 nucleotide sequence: TGTGCCAGCAGTGTGAGGCAGTCCTATGGCTACACCTTC. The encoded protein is CASSVRQSYGYTF.

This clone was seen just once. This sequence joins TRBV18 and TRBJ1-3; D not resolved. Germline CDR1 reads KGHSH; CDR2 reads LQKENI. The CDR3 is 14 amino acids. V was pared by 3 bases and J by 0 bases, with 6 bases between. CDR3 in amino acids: CASSPAHSGNTIYF. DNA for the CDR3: TGTGCCAGCTCACCGGCCCACTCTGGAAACACCATATATTTT.

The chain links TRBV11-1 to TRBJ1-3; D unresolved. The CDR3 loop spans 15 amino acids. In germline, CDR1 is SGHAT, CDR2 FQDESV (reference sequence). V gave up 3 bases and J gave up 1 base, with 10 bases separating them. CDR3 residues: CASSFSSRSGNTIYF. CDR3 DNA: TGTGCCAGCAGCTTTAGCTCAAGATCTGGAAACACCATATATTTT.

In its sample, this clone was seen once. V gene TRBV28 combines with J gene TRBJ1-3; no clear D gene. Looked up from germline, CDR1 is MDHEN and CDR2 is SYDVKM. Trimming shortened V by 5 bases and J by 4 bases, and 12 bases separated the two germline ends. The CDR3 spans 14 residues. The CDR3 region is CASSPPEAGNTIYF. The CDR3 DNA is TGTGCCAGCAGTCCACCAGAGGCGGGAAACACCATATATTTT.

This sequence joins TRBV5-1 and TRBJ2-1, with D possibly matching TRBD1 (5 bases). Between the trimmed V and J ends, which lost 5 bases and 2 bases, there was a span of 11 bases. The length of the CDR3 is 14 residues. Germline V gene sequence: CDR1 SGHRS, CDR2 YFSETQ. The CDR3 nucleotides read TGCGCCAGCAGATGGCAGGGCGCCTACAATGAGCAGTTCTTC. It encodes CASRWQGAYNEQFF.

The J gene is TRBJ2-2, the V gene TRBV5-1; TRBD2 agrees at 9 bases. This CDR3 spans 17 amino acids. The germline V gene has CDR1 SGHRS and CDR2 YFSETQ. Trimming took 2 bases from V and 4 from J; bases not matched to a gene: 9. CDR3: CASSLLAGEGGTGELFF. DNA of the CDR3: TGCGCCAGCAGCTTATTAGCGGGAGAAGGCGGCACCGGGGAGCTGTTTTTT.

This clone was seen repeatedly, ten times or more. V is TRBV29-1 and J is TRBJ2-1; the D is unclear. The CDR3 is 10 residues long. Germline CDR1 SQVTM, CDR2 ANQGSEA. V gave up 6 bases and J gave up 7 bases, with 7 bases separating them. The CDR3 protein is CSVLGNEQFF. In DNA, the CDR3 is TGCAGCGTCCTAGGGAATGAGCAGTTCTTC.

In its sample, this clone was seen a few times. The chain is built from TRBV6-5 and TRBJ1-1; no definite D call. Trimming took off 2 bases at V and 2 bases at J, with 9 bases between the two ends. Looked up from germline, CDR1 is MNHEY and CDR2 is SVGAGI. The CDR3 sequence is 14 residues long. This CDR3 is CASSYRRVNTEAFF. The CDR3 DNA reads TGTGCCAGCAGTTACCGGCGGGTTAACACTGAAGCTTTCTTT.

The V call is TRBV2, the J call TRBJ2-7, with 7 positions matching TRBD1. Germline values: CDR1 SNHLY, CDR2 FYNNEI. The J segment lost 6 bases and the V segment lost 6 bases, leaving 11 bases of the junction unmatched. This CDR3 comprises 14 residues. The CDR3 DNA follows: TGTGCCAGCAGCCCCTATCGCCGGGACAGCGAGCAGTACTTC. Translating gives CASSPYRRDSEQYF.

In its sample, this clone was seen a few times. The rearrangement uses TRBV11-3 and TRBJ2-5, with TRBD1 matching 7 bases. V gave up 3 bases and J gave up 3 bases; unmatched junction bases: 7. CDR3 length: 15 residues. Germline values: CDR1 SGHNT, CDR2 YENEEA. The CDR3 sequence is CASSLSGTAEETQYF. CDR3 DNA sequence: TGTGCCAGCAGCTTGTCCGGGACAGCCGAAGAGACCCAGTACTTC.

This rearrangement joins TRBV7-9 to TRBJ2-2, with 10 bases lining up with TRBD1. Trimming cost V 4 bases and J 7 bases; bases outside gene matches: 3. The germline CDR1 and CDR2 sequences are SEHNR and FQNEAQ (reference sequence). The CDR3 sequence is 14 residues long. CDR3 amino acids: CASSWDRGFGELFF. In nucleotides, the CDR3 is TGTGCCAGCAGCTGGGACAGGGGATTCGGGGAGCTGTTTTTT.

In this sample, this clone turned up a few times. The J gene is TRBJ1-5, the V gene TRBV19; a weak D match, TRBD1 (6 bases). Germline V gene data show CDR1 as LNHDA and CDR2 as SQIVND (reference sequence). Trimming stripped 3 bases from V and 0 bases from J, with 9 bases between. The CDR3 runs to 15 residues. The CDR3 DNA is TGTGCCAGTAGTATCCGACAGGATAGCAATCAGCCCCAGCATTTT. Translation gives CASSIRQDSNQPQHF. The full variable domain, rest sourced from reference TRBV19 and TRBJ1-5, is DGGITQSPKYLFRKEGQNVTLSCEQNLNHDAMYWYRQDPGQGLRLIYYSQIVNDFQKGDIAEGYSVSREKKESFPLTVTSAQKNPTAFYLCASSIRQDSNQPQHFGDGTRLSIL.

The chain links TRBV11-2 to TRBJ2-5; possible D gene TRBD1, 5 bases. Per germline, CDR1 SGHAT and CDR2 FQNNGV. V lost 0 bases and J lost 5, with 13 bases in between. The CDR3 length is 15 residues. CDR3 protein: CASSLDRELLETQYF. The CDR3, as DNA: TGTGCCAGCAGCTTAGACAGGGAACTGTTGGAGACCCAGTACTTC.

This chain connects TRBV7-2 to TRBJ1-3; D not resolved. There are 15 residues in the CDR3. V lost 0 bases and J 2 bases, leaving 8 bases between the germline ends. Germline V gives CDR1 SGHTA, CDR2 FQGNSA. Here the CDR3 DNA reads TGTGCCAGCAGCTTAGCTATACGGGCTGGAAACACCATATATTTT. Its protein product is CASSLAIRAGNTIYF. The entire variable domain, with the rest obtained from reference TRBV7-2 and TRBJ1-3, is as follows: GAGVSQSPSNKVTEKGKDVELRCDPISGHTALYWYRQSLGQGLEFLIYFQGNSAPDKSGLPSDRFSAERTGGSVSTLTIQRTQQEDSAVYLCASSLAIRAGNTIYFGEGSWLTVV.

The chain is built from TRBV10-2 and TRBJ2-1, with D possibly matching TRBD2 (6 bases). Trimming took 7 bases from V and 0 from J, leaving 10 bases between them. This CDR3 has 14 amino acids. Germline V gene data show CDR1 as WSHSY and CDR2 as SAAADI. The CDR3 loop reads CASKEGTSYNEQFF. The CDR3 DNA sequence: TGCGCCAGCAAGGAGGGGACCTCCTACAATGAGCAGTTCTTC.

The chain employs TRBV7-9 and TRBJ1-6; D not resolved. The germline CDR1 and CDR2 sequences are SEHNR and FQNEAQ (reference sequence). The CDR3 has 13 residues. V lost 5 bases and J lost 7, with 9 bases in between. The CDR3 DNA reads TGTGCCAGCAGCCCGCAACAGAATTCACCCCTCCACTTT. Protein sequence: CASSPQQNSPLHF.

The CDR3 DNA reads as TGTGCCACCAGCATCGGGCCCAGTACTGAAGCTTTCTTT. This codes for CATSIGPSTEAFF. V and J are TRBV15 and TRBJ1-1, with D hard to call. The CDR3 contains 13 residues. Germline V gene sequence: CDR1 LNHNV, CDR2 YYDKDF (reference sequence). The V end was cut by 4 bases, the J end by 5 bases, with 11 bases between.

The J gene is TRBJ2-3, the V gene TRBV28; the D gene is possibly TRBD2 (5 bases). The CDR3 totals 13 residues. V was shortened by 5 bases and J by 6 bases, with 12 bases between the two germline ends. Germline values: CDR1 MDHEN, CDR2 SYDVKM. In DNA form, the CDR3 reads TGTGCCAGCAGTAAGAGCGGTTCGGATACGCAGTATTTT. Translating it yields CASSKSGSDTQYF. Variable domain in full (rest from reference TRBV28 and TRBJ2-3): DVKVTQSSRYLVKRTGEKVFLECVQDMDHENMFWYRQDPGLGLRLIYFSYDVKMKEKGDIPEGYSVSREKKERFSLILESASTNQTSMYLCASSKSGSDTQYFGPGTRLTVL.

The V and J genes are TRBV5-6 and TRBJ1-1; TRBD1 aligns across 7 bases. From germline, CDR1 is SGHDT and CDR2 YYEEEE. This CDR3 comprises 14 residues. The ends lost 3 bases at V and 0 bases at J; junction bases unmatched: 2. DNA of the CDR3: TGTGCCAGCAGCTGGGGACAGATGAACACTGAAGCTTTCTTT. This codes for CASSWGQMNTEAFF.

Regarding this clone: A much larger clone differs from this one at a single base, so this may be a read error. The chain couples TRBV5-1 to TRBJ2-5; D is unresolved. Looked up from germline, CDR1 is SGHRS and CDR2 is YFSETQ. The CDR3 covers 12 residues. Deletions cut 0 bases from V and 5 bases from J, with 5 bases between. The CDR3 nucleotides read TGCGCCAGCAGCTTGGCCAAGGAGACCCAGTACTTC. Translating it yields CASSLAKETQYF.